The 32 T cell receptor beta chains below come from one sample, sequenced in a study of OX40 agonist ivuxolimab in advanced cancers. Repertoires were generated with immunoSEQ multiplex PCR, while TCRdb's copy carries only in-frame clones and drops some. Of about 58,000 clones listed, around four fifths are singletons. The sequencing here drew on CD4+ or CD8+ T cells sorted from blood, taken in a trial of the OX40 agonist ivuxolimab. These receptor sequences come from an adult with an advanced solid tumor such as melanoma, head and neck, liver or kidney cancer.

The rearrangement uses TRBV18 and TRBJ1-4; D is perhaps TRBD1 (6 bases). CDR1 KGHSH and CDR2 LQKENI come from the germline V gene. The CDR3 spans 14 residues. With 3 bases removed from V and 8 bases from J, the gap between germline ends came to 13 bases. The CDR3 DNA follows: TGTGCCAGCTCACCTTCGGACAGAAGGGAAAAACTGTTTTTT. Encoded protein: CASSPSDRREKLFF.

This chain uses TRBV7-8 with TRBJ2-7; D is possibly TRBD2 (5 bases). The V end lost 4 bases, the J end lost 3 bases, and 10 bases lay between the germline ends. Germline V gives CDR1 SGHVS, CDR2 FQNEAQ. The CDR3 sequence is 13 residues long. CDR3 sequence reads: CASSSAGGYEQYF. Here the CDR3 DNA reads TGTGCCAGCAGCTCGGCAGGAGGCTACGAGCAGTACTTC.

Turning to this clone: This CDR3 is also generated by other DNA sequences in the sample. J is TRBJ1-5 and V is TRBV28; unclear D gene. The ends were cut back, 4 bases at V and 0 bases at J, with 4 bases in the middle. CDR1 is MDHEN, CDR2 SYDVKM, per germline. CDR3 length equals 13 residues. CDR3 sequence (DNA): TGTGCCAGCAGTTCAGGTAGCAATCAGCCCCAGCATTTT. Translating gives CASSSGSNQPQHF. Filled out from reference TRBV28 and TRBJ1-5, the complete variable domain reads DVKVTQSSRYLVKRTGEKVFLECVQDMDHENMFWYRQDPGLGLRLIYFSYDVKMKEKGDIPEGYSVSREKKERFSLILESASTNQTSMYLCASSSGSNQPQHFGDGTRLSIL.

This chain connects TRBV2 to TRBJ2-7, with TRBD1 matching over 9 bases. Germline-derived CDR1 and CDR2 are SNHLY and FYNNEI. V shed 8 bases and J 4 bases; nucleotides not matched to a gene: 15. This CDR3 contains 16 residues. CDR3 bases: TGTGCCAGCCGACCGGGACAGGGTAGTTTCTTGTACGAGCAGTACTTC. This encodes CASRPGQGSFLYEQYF. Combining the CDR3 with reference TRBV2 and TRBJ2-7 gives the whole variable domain EPEVTQTPSHQVTQMGQEVILRCVPISNHLYFYWYRQILGQKVEFLVSFYNNEISEKSEIFDDQFSVERPDGSNFTLKIRSTKLEDSAMYFCASRPGQGSFLYEQYFGPGTRLTVT.

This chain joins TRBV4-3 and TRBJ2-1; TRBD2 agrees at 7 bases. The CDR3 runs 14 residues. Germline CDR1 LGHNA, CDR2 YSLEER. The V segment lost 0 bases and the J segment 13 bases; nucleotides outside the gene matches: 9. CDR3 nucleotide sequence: TGCGCCAGCAGCCAAGAGGGAGCGGGGACCACCCAGTTCTTC. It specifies CASSQEGAGTTQFF.

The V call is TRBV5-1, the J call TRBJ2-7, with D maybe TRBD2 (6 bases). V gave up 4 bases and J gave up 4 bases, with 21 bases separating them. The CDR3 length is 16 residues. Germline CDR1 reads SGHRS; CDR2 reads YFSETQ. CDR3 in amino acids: CASSRGGGARRYEQYF. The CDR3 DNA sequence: TGCGCCAGCAGCAGGGGCGGAGGGGCACGGAGGTACGAGCAGTACTTC.

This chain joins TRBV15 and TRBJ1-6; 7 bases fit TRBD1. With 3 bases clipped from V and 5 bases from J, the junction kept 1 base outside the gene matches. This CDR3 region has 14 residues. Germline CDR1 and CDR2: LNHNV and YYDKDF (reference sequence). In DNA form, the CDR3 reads TGTGCCACCAGCAGGCAGGGGGATAATTCACCCCTCCACTTT. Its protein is CATSRQGDNSPLHF.

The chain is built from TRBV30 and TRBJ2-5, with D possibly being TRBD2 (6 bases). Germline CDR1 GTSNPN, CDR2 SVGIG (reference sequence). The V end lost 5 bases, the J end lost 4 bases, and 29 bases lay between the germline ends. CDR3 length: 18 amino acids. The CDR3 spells CAWGGNIFRKPGRETQYF. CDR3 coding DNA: TGTGCCTGGGGGGGGAATATTTTCAGGAAACCTGGACGAGAGACCCAGTACTTC.

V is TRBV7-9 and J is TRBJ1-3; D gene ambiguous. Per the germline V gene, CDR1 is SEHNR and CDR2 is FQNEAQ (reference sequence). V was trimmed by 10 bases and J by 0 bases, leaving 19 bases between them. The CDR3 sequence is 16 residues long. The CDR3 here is CATTMAGRLSGNTIYF. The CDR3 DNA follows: TGTGCCACCACAATGGCCGGGAGACTCTCTGGAAACACCATATATTTT. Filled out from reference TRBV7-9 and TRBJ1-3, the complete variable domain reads DTGVSQNPRHKITKRGQNVTFRCDPISEHNRLYWYRQTLGQGPEFLTYFQNEAQLEKSRLLSDRFSAERPKGSFSTLEIQRTEQGDSAMYLCATTMAGRLSGNTIYFGEGSWLTVV.

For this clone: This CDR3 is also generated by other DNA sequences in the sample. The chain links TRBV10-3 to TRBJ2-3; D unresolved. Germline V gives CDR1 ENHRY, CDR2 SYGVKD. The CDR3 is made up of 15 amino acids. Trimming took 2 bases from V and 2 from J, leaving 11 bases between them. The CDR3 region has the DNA TGTGCCATCAGTGAGAGGGTCCCTTTCACAGATACGCAGTATTTT. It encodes CAISERVPFTDTQYF.

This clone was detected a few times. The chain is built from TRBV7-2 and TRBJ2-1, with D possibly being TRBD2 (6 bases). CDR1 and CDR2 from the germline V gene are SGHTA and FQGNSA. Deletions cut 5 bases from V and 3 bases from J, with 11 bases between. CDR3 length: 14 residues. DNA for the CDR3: TGTGCCAGCAGCCGCGGGACGGGCTACAATGAGCAGTTCTTC. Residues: CASSRGTGYNEQFF. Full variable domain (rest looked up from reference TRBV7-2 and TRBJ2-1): GAGVSQSPSNKVTEKGKDVELRCDPISGHTALYWYRQSLGQGLEFLIYFQGNSAPDKSGLPSDRFSAERTGGSVSTLTIQRTQQEDSAVYLCASSRGTGYNEQFFGPGTRLTVL.

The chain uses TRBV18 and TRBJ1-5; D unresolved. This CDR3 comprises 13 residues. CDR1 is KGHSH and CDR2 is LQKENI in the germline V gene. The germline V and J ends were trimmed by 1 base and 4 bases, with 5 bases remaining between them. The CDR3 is CASSPRSNQPQHF. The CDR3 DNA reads TGTGCCAGCTCACCACGATCAAATCAGCCCCAGCATTTT.

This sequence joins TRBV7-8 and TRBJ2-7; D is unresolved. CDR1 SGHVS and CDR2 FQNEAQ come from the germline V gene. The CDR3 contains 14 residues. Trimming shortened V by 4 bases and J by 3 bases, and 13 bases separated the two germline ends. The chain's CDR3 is CASSWYSGSYEQYF. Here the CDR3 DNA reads TGTGCCAGCAGCTGGTATTCCGGAAGCTACGAGCAGTACTTC.

The CDR3 DNA reads TGTGCCAGCAGCTTAGAGGGACGAGGGACCCAGTACTTC. Its protein is CASSLEGRGTQYF. V usage is TRBV7-8 and J usage is TRBJ2-5; D is possibly TRBD1 or TRBD2 (5 bases each). V dropped 1 base and J dropped 7 bases, with 10 bases sitting between them. Per germline, CDR1 SGHVS and CDR2 FQNEAQ. The CDR3 totals 13 residues.

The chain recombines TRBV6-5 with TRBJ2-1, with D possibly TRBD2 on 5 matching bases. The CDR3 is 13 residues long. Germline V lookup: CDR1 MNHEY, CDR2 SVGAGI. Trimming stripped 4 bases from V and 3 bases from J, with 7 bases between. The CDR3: CASSSGNYNEQFF. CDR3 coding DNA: TGTGCCAGCAGTTCCGGGAACTACAATGAGCAGTTCTTC.

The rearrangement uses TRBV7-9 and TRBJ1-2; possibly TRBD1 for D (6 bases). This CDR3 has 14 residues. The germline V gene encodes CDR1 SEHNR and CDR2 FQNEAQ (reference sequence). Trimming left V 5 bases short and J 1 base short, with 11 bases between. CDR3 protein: CASSATQGNYGYTF. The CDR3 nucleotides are TGTGCCAGCAGCGCAACACAGGGTAACTATGGCTACACCTTC.

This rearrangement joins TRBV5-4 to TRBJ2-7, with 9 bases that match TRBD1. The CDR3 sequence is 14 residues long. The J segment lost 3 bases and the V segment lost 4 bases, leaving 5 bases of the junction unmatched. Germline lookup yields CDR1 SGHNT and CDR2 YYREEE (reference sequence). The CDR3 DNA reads TGTGCCAGCAGCCGGGGGACAGGGAACTACGAGCAGTACTTC. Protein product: CASSRGTGNYEQYF.

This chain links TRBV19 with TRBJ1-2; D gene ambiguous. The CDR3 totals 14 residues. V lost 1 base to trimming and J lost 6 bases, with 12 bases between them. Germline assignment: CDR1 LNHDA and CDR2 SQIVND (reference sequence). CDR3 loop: CASSIGSANDGYTF. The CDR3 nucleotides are TGTGCCAGTAGTATAGGCAGCGCTAATGATGGCTACACCTTC.

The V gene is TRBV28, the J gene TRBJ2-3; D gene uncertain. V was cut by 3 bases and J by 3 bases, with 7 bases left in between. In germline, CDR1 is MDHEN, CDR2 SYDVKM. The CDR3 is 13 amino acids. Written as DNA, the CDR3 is TGTGCCAGCAGTTTCCAATTGACAGATACGCAGTATTTT. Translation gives CASSFQLTDTQYF.

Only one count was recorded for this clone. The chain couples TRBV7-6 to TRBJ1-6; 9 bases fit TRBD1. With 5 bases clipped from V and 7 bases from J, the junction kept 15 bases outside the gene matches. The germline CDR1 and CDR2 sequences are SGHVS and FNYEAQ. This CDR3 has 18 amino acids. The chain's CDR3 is CASSRQQTGGVLNSPLHF. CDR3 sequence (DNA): TGTGCCAGCAGCCGTCAGCAAACAGGGGGCGTTTTAAATTCACCCCTCCACTTT.

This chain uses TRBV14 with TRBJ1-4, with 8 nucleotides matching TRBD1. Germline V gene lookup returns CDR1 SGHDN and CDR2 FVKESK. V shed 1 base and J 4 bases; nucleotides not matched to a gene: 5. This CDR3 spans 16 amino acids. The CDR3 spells CASSQGGTGYNEKLFF. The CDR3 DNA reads TGTGCCAGCAGCCAAGGAGGGACAGGATATAATGAAAAACTGTTTTTT.

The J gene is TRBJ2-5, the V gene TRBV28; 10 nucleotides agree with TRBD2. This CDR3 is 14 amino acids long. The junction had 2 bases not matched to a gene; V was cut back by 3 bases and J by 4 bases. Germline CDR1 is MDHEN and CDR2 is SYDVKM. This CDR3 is CASSFSGGRETQYF. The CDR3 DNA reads TGTGCCAGCAGTTTTAGCGGGGGGCGAGAGACCCAGTACTTC.

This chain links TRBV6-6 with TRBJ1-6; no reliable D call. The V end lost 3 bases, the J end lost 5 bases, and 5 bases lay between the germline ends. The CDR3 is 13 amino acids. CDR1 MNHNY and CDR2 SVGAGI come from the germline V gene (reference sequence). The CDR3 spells CASSYGDNSPLHF. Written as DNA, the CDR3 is TGTGCCAGCAGTTATGGGGATAATTCACCCCTCCACTTT.

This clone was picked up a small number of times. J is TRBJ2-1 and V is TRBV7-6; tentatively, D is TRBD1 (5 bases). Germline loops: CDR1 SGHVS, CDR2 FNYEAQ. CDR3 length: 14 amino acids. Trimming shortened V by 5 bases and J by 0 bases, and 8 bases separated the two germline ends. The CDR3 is CASSRQNSYNEQFF. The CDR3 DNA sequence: TGTGCCAGCAGCCGACAGAACTCCTACAATGAGCAGTTCTTC.

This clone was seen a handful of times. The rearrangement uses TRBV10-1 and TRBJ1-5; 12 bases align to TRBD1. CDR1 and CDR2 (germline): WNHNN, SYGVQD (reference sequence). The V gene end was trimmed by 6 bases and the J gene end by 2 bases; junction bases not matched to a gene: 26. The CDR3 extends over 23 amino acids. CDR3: CASRLQNNLTGTGGCGGNQPQHF. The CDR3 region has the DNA TGCGCCAGCAGACTACAAAACAATTTAACCGGGACAGGGGGCTGTGGTGGCAATCAGCCCCAGCATTTT.

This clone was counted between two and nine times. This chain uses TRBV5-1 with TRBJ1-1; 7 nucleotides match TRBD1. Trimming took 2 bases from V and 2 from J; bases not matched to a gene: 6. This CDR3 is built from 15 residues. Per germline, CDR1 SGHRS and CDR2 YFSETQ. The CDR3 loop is CASSLLGQLNTEAFF. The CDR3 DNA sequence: TGCGCCAGCAGCTTATTGGGACAGCTTAACACTGAAGCTTTCTTT. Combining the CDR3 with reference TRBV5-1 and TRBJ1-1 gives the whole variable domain KAGVTQTPRYLIKTRGQQVTLSCSPISGHRSVSWYQQTPGQGLQFLFEYFSETQRNKGNFPGRFSGRQFSNSRSEMNVSTLELGDSALYLCASSLLGQLNTEAFFGQGTRLTVV.

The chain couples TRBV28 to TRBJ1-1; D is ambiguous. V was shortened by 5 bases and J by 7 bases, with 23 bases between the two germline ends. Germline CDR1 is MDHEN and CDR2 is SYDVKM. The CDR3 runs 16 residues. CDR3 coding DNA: TGTGCCAGCAGTCCCATAGGCGAGATACCCACAATTGAAGCTTTCTTT. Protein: CASSPIGEIPTIEAFF.

Here the CDR3 reads CASSPLGLGNTIYF. The DNA for the CDR3 is TGTGCCAGCAGCCCCCTTGGCTTAGGAAACACCATATATTTT. This sequence joins TRBV6-5 and TRBJ1-3, with no clear D. The CDR3 extends over 14 amino acids. Trimming cost V 6 bases and J 4 bases, with 13 bases left between them. Germline V gene sequence: CDR1 MNHEY, CDR2 SVGAGI.

In DNA, the CDR3 is TGTGCCAGCAGCTTAGCAGCGCGCTCTGGAAACACCATATATTTT. Translation gives CASSLAARSGNTIYF. This chain uses TRBV11-2 with TRBJ1-3; no definite D call. The CDR3 runs to 15 residues. The germline gives CDR1 SGHAT, CDR2 FQNNGV. V was cut by 1 base and J by 0 bases, with 7 bases left in between.

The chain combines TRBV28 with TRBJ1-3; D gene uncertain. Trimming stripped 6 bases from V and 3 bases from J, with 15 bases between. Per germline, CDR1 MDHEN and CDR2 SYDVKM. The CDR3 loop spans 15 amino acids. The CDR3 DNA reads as TGTGCCAGCAGCCCGGGTGTGACGTATGGAAACACCATATATTTT. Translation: CASSPGVTYGNTIYF.

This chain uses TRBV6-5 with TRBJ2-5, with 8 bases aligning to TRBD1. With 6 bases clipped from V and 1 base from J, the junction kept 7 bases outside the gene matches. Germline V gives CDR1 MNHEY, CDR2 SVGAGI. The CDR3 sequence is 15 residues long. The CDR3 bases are TGTGCCAGCAGCCGTACCGGGACAGGCCAAGAGACCCAGTACTTC. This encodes CASSRTGTGQETQYF.

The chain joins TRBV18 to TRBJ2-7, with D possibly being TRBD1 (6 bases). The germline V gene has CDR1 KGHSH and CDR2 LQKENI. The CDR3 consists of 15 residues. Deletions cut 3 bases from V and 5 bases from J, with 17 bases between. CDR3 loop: CASSPRDNWSNEQYF. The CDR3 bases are TGTGCCAGCTCACCCCGGGACAATTGGTCCAACGAGCAGTACTTC.